Sequencing of this T cell receptor beta chain was carried out in a study of CD8 T cells in ankylosing spondylitis. TCRdb itself ran the 5' RACE reads through MiXCR, one entry per CDR3 protein. The sample has 400,000 or so distinct CDR3 sequences, roughly a quarter seen once. This clonotype was seen only a few times. Its antigen is undetermined. Study results and limitations: The authors reported significant enrichment of disease-linked clones in matched ankylosing spondylitis synovial fluid. Researchers report that disease-linked clones proved CD8+ and relatively rare in peripheral blood. It appeared that ankylosing spondylitis blood was characterized by a TCR beta motif of several highly homologous variants.

This clonotype originated in a male donor with ankylosing spondylitis. Sample: blood, either unsorted or a sorted T cell fraction (not recorded which).

The CDR3 loop reads CASSYDGANYGYTF. The CDR3 region has the DNA TGTGCCAGCAGTTACGATGGGGCTAACTATGGCTACACCTTC. The chain joins TRBV6-2 or TRBV6-3 to TRBJ1-2; D remains ambiguous. Deletions cut 2 bases from V and 0 bases from J, with 7 bases between. The CDR3 has 14 amino acids. The germline CDR1 and CDR2 sequences are MNHEY and SVGEGT.